This paragraph reports one TCR beta chain. This entry comes from a study of T cell changes during pregnancy in multiple sclerosis. Germline V lookup: CDR1 MDHEN, CDR2 SYDVKM. Trimming cost V 6 bases and J 0 bases, with 20 bases left between them. The CDR3 has 17 residues. Produced via immunoSEQ multiplex PCR; TCRdb's table is partial and in-frame only. Of 95,000 to 100,000 clones listed, about 90% are singletons. Sample: peripheral blood, taken in the second trimester of pregnancy. The chain has TRBV28 and TRBJ2-5, with D perhaps TRBD1 (5 bases). The TCR sequence derives from a female donor with multiple sclerosis, enrolled in a pregnancy study. The DNA for the CDR3 is TGTGCCAGCAGCCGAAACCCCGCCCGGACAAACCAAGAGACCCAGTACTTC. The encoded protein is CASSRNPARTNQETQYF.